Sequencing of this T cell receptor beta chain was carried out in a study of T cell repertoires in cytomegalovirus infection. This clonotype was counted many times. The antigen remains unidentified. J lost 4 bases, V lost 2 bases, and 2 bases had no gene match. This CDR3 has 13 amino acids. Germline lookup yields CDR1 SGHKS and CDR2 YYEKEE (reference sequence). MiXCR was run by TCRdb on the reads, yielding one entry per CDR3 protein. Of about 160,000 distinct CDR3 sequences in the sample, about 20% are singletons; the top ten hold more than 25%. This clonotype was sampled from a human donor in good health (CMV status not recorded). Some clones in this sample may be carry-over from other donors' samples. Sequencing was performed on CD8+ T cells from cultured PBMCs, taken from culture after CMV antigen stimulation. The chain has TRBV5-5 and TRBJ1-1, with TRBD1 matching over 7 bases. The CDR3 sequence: CASSFGDSTEAFF. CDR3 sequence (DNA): TGTGCCAGCAGCTTCGGGGACAGCACTGAAGCTTTCTTT.